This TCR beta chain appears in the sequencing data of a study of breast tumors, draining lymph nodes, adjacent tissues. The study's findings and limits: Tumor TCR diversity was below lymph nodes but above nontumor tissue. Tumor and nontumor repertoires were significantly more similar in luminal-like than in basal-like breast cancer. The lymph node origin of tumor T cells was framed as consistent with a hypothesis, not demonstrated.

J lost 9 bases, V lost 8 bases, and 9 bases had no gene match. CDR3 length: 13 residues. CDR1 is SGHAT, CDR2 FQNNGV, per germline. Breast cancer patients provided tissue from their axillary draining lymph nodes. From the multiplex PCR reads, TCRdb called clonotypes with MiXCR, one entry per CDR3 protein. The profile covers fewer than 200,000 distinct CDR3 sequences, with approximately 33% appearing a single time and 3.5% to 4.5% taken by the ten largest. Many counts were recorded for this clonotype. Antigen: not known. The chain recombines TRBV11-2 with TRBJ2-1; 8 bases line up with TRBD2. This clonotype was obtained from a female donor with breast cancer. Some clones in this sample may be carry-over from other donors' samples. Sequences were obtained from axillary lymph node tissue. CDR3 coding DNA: TGTGCCAGCTCTTGGTCGGGGGGGGGTGAGCAGTTCTTC. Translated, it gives CASSWSGGGEQFF.